The clone carrying this T cell receptor (beta chain) came up a few times. Total RNA amounting to about 520 ng was the source from which TCR beta cDNA was made with a constant-region primer. Researchers made the TCR beta libraries by running three nested multiplex PCR rounds with slightly modified ARM-PCR. TRBV1-TRBV30 forward primers paired with a C-beta reverse primer drove the first two PCR rounds, about 9 cycles each. MiXCR, run by TCRdb on the multiplex PCR reads, gives a single entry per CDR3 protein. The sample carries approximately 300,000 distinct CDR3 sequences, 60% to 80% recorded once. It was unsorted whole blood that yielded blood RNA, and germline DNA was also extracted. The CDR3 covers 13 residues. Germline CDR1 reads SGHVS; CDR2 reads FQNEAQ. V trimming: 5 bases; J trimming: 4 bases; junction bases outside the gene matches: 5. This entry comes from a study of tumor-infiltrating lymphocytes in primary liver carcinoma.

This sequence was found in a man between 35 and 55 years old with primary liver carcinoma and hepatitis B virus infection. This chain links TRBV7-8 with TRBJ2-7, with TRBD2 matching 7 bases. The specimen was peripheral blood. The CDR3 nucleotides are TGTGCCAGCAGCGCGGGAGTTGATTACGAGCAGTACTTC. Translation gives CASSAGVDYEQYF.